Each of the 4 T cell receptor beta chains below was sequenced from the same sample in a study of T cells expressing NK-cell markers. TCRdb reanalyzed the 5' RACE reads and collapses them to one entry per CDR3 protein, without DNA. The listing contains approximately 460,000 distinct CDR3 sequences. The sequenced material came from blood T cells: a sorted CD56 or NKG2C T cell subset, CD4+ or CD8+ T cells, or bulk PBMC T cells (not recorded which). The source is a woman between 18 and 70 years old in good health.

V usage is TRBV7-8 and J usage is TRBJ2-5. This CDR3 contains 14 residues. Germline values: CDR1 SGHVS, CDR2 FQNEAQ. The CDR3: CASSLDGSEETQYF.

The rearrangement links TRBV12-3 or TRBV12-4 to TRBJ2-7; the D gene TCRdb calls, TRBD2, cannot be checked with no DNA. CDR3 length: 14 residues. CDR3 loop: CASSLQRTSHGQYF.

This chain links TRBV14 with TRBJ1-2; TCRdb proposes TRBD1, but this gene call is untestable without DNA. Germline assignment: CDR1 SGHDN and CDR2 FVKESK. This CDR3 contains 15 residues. The CDR3 reads CASSQGTASNYGYTF.

This chain uses TRBV3-1 with TRBJ2-3; TCRdb proposes TRBD2, but this gene call is untestable without DNA. The CDR3 consists of 16 residues. Per the germline V gene, CDR1 is LGHDT and CDR2 is YNNKEL (reference sequence). CDR3 sequence: CASSHPAGTLTDTQYF.